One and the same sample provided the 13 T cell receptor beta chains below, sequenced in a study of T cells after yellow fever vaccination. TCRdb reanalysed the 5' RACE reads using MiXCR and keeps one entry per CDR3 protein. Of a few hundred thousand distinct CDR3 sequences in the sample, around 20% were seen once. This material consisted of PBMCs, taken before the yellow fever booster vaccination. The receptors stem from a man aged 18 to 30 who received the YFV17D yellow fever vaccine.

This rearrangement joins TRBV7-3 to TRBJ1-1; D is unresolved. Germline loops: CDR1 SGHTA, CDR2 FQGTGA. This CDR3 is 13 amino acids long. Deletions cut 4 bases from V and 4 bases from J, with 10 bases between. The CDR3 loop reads CASSWALRTEAFF. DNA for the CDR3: TGTGCCAGCAGCTGGGCTCTGCGCACTGAAGCTTTCTTT.

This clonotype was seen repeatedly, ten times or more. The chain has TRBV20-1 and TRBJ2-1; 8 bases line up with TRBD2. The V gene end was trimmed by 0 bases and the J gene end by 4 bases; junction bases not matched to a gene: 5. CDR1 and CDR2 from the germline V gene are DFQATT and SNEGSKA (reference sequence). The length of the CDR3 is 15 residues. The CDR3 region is CSARDRRGDYNEQFF. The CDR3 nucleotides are TGCAGTGCTAGAGATCGGCGGGGGGATTACAATGAGCAGTTCTTC.

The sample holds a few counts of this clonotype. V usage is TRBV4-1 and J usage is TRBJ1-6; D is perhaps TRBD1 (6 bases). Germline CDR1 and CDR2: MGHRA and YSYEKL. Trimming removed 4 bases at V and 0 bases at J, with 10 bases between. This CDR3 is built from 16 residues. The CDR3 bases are TGCGCCAGCAGCCGACAGGACAGCTCCTATAATTCACCCCTCCACTTT. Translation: CASSRQDSSYNSPLHF.

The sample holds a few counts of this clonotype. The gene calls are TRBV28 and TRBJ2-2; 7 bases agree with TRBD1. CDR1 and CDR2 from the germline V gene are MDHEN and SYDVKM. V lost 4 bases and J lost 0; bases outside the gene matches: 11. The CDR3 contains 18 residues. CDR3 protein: CASSSPILGGSNTGELFF. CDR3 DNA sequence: TGTGCCAGCAGTTCCCCGATATTAGGGGGCTCGAACACCGGGGAGCTGTTTTTT.

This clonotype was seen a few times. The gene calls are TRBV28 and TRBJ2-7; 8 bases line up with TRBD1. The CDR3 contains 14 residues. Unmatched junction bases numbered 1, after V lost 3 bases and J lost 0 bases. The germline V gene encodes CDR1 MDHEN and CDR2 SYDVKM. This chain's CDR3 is CASSFGTGSYEQYF. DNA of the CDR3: TGTGCCAGCAGTTTTGGGACAGGCTCCTACGAGCAGTACTTC.

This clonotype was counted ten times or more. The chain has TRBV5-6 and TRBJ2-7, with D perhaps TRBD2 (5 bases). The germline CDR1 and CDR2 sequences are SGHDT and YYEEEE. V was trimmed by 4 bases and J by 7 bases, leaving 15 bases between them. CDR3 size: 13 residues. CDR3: CASSLGPSGEQYV. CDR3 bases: TGTGCCAGCAGCCTAGGGCCGTCGGGGGAGCAGTACGTC.

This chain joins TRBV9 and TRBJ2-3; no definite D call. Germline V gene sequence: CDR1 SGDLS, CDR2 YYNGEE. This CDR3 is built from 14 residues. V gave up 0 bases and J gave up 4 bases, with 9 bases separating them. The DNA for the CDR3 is TGTGCCAGCAGCGTAGTGGAAGCGTCAGATACGCAGTATTTT. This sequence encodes CASSVVEASDTQYF.

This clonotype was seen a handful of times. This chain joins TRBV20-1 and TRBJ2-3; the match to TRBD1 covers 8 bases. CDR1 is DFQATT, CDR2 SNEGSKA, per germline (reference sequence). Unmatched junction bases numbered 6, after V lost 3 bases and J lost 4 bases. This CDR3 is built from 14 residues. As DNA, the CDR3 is TGCAGTGCTAGTCGGGACAGGTTTTCAGATACGCAGTATTTT. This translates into CSASRDRFSDTQYF.

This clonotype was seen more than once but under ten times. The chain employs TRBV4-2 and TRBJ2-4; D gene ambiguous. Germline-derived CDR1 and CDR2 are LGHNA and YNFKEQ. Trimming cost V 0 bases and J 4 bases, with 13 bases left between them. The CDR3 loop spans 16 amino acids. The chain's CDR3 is CASSQEFATAKNIQYF. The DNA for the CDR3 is TGTGCCAGCAGCCAAGAGTTCGCGACGGCTAAAAACATTCAGTACTTC.

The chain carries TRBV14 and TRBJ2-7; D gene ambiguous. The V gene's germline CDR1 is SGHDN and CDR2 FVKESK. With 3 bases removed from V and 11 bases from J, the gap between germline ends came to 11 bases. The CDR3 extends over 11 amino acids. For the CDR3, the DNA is TGTGCCAGCAGCCATACATGTTGGGAGTACTTC. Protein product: CASSHTCWEYF. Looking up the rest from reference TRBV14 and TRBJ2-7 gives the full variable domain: EAGVTQFPSHSVIEKGQTVTLRCDPISGHDNLYWYRRVMGKEIKFLLHFVKESKQDESGMPNNRFLAERTGGTYSTLKVQPAELEDSGVYFCASSHTCWEYFGPGTRLTVT.

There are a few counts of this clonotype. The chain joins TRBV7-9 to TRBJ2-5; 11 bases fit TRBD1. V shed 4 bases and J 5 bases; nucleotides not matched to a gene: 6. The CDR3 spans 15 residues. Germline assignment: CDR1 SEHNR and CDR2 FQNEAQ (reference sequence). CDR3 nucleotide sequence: TGTGCCAGCAGCTCCTGGACAGGGGGCTGGGAGACCCAGTACTTC. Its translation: CASSSWTGGWETQYF.

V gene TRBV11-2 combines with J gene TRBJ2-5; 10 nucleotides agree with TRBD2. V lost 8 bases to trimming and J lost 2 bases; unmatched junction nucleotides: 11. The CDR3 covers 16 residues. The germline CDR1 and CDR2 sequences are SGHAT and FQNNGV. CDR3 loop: CASGLSPGLAQETQYF. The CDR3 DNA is TGTGCCAGCGGTTTGTCACCGGGACTAGCGCAAGAGACCCAGTACTTC.

CDR3 DNA: TGTGCCAGCAGCTTGGAGACAGGGGGCTCTGGGGAGCTGTTTTTT. Translating it yields CASSLETGGSGELFF. The V and J genes are TRBV7-8 and TRBJ2-2; TRBD1 aligns across 10 bases. V dropped 3 bases and J dropped 8; count of bases not matched to a gene: 6. The CDR3 loop spans 15 amino acids. Germline lookup yields CDR1 SGHVS and CDR2 FQNEAQ.